A selection of T cell receptor beta chains follows, all from one sample in a study of cytomegalovirus exposure and HLA in healthy donors. The table came from immunoSEQ multiplex PCR; TCRdb's copy has only in-frame clones and leaves some out. This repertoire shows about 140,000 clones, roughly 80% found once; its top ten account for approximately 4.9%. The sequencing input was PBMCs. The receptor set was obtained from a woman between 45 and 60 years old in good health and CMV-seronegative. The CDR3 runs from the conserved cysteine through the conserved F or W. The D gene is left open where the match is weak. The size of a clone is reported for some rows only, either as once, few or many, or as a class for expanded clones.

size	J	D	length	V	DNA	CDR3
-	TRBJ2-1	TRBD1	15	TRBV13	TGTGCCAGCAGCAACGGGACAGGGCTACGCAATGAGCAGTTCTTC	CASSNGTGLRNEQFF
-	TRBJ1-4	-	14	TRBV19	TGTGCCAGTAGTCGAAAGACCTGGGCGGAAAAACTGTTTTTT	CASSRKTWAEKLFF
-	TRBJ2-1	TRBD2	15	TRBV2	TGTGCCAGCGACACTAGCGGCATTTCCTACAATGAGCAGTTCTTC	CASDTSGISYNEQFF
few	TRBJ2-3	-	17	TRBV5-1	TGCGCCAGCAGCCGAGACGGGGGGCTGGGTTCCACAGATACGCAGTATTTT	CASSRDGGLGSTDTQYF
-	TRBJ1-1	-	15	TRBV11-2	TGTGCCAGCACCCCTCTTCAGGGGAAAGGTACTGAAGCTTTCTTT	CASTPLQGKGTEAFF
-	TRBJ2-5	TRBD2	18	TRBV6-1	TGTGCCAGCAGTGAATTGGGGGTAGCGGGGGGGATTGGGGAGACCCAGTACTTC	CASSELGVAGGIGETQYF
-	TRBJ2-3	TRBD2	19	TRBV13	TGTGCCAGCAGCTTAGGCCTAGCCGGACTAGCGGGAGGCACAGATACGCAGTATTTT	CASSLGLAGLAGGTDTQYF
-	TRBJ2-1	-	12	TRBV6-5	TGTGCCAGCAGTTCCCGGACTTATGAGCAGTTCTTC	CASSSRTYEQFF
-	TRBJ1-1	-	13	TRBV9	TGTGCCAGCAGCGCAGAGGGTTACACTGAAGCTTTCTTT	CASSAEGYTEAFF
-	TRBJ2-7	TRBD1	15	TRBV5-1	TGCGCCAGCAGCTCCGGACCCGGGACAGACTACGAGCAGTACTTC	CASSSGPGTDYEQYF
few	TRBJ2-7	-	13	TRBV25-1	TGTGCCAGCAGTCAGGCTAGCTTCCACGAGCAGTACTTC	CASSQASFHEQYF
-	TRBJ2-7	-	13	TRBV18	TGTGCCAGCTCACCATCGTTCCCCTACGAGCAGTACTTC	CASSPSFPYEQYF
-	TRBJ2-7	TRBD1	14	TRBV29-1	TGCAGCGTTGAAGATAGGACAGGGGAACACGAGCAGTACTTC	CSVEDRTGEHEQYF
-	TRBJ1-2	TRBD1	14	TRBV5-4	TGTGCCAGCAGCCGGGACAGGGGCGAGGGAGGCTACACCTTC	CASSRDRGEGGYTF
few	TRBJ2-1	-	12	TRBV4-2	TGTGCCAGCAGCCAGTGGGGGGATGAGCAGTTCTTC	CASSQWGDEQFF
-	TRBJ2-3	-	16	TRBV5-5	TGTGCCAGCAGCTTGGTCGGGTCCGGAGGGACAGATACGCAGTATTTT	CASSLVGSGGTDTQYF
-	TRBJ2-1	TRBD2	14	TRBV5-4	TGTGCCAGCAGCTTTAGCGGGGGGGCCCGGGAGCAGTTCTTC	CASSFSGGAREQFF
few	TRBJ2-7	-	15	TRBV19	TGTGCCAGTAGTCTTCCGGGGGGCCGAGGAGTGGAGCAGTACTTC	CASSLPGGRGVEQYF
-	TRBJ2-7	TRBD1	14	TRBV5-6	TGTGCCAGCAGCTTGGAAGGGACAGCTTACGAGCAGTACTTC	CASSLEGTAYEQYF
few	TRBJ1-5	-	14	TRBV6-5	TGTGCCAGCAAGTTTTCGGGAATGGGCCAGCCCCAGCATTTT	CASKFSGMGQPQHF
few	TRBJ1-2	TRBD1	14	TRBV2	TGTGCCAGCACCAGGGACAGGGACGACTATGGCTACACCTTC	CASTRDRDDYGYTF
few	TRBJ1-2	-	12	TRBV28	TGTGCCAGCAGTCGGGGGAAGTATGGCTACACCTTC	CASSRGKYGYTF
-	TRBJ1-5	TRBD1	16	TRBV27	TGTGCCAGCAGTTCCTGGACAGGGAGTGTCAATCAGCCCCAGCATTTT	CASSSWTGSVNQPQHF
once	TRBJ2-2	TRBD2	16	TRBV5-4	TGTGCCAGCAGCTTGGGGTTAGCGGGGAACACCGGGGAGCTGTTTTTT	CASSLGLAGNTGELFF
few	TRBJ2-7	-	16	TRBV15	TGTGCCACCAGCAGAGCTGCCGGGACTTACCCACCCGAGCAGTACTTC	CATSRAAGTYPPEQYF
-	TRBJ2-7	TRBD2	15	TRBV5-5	TGTGCCAGCAGCCCACCGGGACTAGGGTTTAGGGAGCAGTACTTC	CASSPPGLGFREQYF
once	TRBJ1-2	TRBD1	16	TRBV4-1	TGCGCCAGCAGCCTTTCTCCGGGACAGGATCCGGAAGGCTACACCTTC	CASSLSPGQDPEGYTF
-	TRBJ1-1	-	11	TRBV7-2	TGTGCCAGCAGCCCCGGGGGGTTGGCTTTCTTT	CASSPGGLAFF
-	TRBJ1-5	-	13	TRBV7-2	TGTGCCAGCAGCTCCCAGTACAATCAGCCCCAGCATTTT	CASSSQYNQPQHF
-	TRBJ1-1	-	13	TRBV11-3	TGTGCCAGCAGCCAGGACAGTCACTCTGAAGCTTTCTTT	CASSQDSHSEAFF
-	TRBJ2-3	TRBD2	15	TRBV7-2	TGTGCCAGCAGCTCTCGGGGGGGCTCAACAGATACGCAGTATTTT	CASSSRGGSTDTQYF
-	TRBJ2-5	TRBD1	13	TRBV6-1	TGTGCCAGCCAGGGACAGCCTCAAGAGACCCAGTACTTC	CASQGQPQETQYF
few	TRBJ2-4	-	17	TRBV30	TGTGCCTGGAGTGTTGTAAGTCGGGGGATAGCCAAAAACATTCAGTACTTC	CAWSVVSRGIAKNIQYF
-	TRBJ2-2	TRBD2	15	TRBV6-1	TGTGCCAGCACGCCCCGGGGGGGGAGCACCGGGGAGCTGTTTTTT	CASTPRGGSTGELFF
-	TRBJ1-4	-	11	TRBV29-1	TGCAGCGTTGGGGAGACCGAAAAACTGTTTTTT	CSVGETEKLFF
few	TRBJ1-5	-	15	TRBV2	TGTGCCACCCAGAGGGGGATTTTGGGCAATCAGCCCCAGCATTTT	CATQRGILGNQPQHF
-	TRBJ1-3	-	13	TRBV6-5	TGTGCCAGCAGCGCCTACCAGGGGAACACCATATATTTT	CASSAYQGNTIYF
-	TRBJ2-2	-	14	TRBV4-2	TGTGCCAGCAGCCAAGAAATGACTCCCGGGGAGCTGTTTTTT	CASSQEMTPGELFF
-	TRBJ1-1	TRBD1	17	TRBV5-1	TGCGCCAGCAGCTTTCACCCCGGGACAGTGATGAACACTGAAGCTTTCTTT	CASSFHPGTVMNTEAFF
few	TRBJ1-5	-	12	TRBV28	TGTGCCAGCAGTTCGGGGAATCAGCCCCAGCATTTT	CASSSGNQPQHF
-	TRBJ2-3	TRBD1	14	TRBV10-1	TGCGCCAGCAGATTGGACAGGACCACAGATACGCAGTATTTT	CASRLDRTTDTQYF
-	TRBJ1-6	TRBD1	15	TRBV10-3	TGTGCCATCAGTGAGTTTACAGGGGTTCGTTCACCCCTCCACTTT	CAISEFTGVRSPLHF
-	TRBJ2-3	TRBD2	18	TRBV9	TGTGCCAGGGGGACTAGCGGGGGATCCAGAAATAGCACAGATACGCAGTATTTT	CARGTSGGSRNSTDTQYF
-	TRBJ2-2	-	14	TRBV6-4	TGTGCCAGCAGTGACGAGCTAGACACCGGGGAGCTGTTTTTT	CASSDELDTGELFF
many	TRBJ1-1	TRBD1	14	TRBV5-6	TGTGCCAGCAGTCGACAGGGGATGAACACTGAAGCTTTCTTT	CASSRQGMNTEAFF
once	TRBJ2-5	TRBD1	14	TRBV29-1	TGCAGCGTTGATGGCGGGACAGGGACAGAGACCCAGTACTTC	CSVDGGTGTETQYF
-	TRBJ2-7	TRBD2	15	TRBV30	TGTGCCTGGGCGTCGGGACTAGCGGGGATCGACGAGCAGTACTTC	CAWASGLAGIDEQYF
-	TRBJ2-1	-	19	TRBV19	TGTGCCAGTAGTATCGCGGTGGTGGGGCCTTTGGACACCTACAATGAGCAGTTCTTC	CASSIAVVGPLDTYNEQFF
-	TRBJ2-1	TRBD1	15	TRBV5-6	TGTGCCAGCAGGGCACAGGGGAGCTCCTACAATGAGCAGTTCTTC	CASRAQGSSYNEQFF
-	TRBJ1-2	-	12	TRBV5-6	TGTGCCAGCAGTAAACTTAACTATGGCTACACCTTC	CASSKLNYGYTF
-	TRBJ2-1	-	15	TRBV21-1	TGTGCCAGCAGTGGGGGGACGAGCTCCTACAATGAGCAGTTCTTC	CASSGGTSSYNEQFF
-	TRBJ1-4	-	15	TRBV7-6	TGTGCCAGCAGCTTATCAGCGGGGGGGATTGAAAAACTGTTTTTT	CASSLSAGGIEKLFF